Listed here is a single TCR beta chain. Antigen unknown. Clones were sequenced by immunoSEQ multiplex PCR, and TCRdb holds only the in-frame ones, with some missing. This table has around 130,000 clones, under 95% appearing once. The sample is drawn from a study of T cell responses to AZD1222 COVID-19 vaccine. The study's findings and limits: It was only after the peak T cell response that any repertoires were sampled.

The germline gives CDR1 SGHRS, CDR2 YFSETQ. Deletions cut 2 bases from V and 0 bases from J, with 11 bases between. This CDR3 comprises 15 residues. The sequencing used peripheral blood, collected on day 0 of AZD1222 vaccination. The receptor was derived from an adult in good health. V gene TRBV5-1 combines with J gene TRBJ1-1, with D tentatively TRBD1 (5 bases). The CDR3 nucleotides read TGCGCCAGCAGCTTAGCAGGGAACATGAACACTGAAGCTTTCTTT. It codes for CASSLAGNMNTEAFF.